These T cell receptor beta chains were read from a single sample in a study of blood T cell repertoires in COVID-19. Profiled with immunoSEQ multiplex PCR; TCRdb holds only in-frame clones, not every one. The sample yields about 150,000 clones, roughly nine tenths seen once. The sample was peripheral blood. These receptors were taken from a human donor in a cohort sampled during active COVID-19. Both conserved end residues are part of each CDR3. The order of the fields is D gene, clone size, J gene, V gene, CDR3 protein, CDR3 DNA. A D gene is named only where the DNA matches it firmly. A row's size may be missing; if present it is once, few, many or a size class.

d_call: NA
clone_size: NA
j_call: TRBJ1-1
v_call: TRBV20-1
cdr3_aa: CSASIRGRRSRTEAFF
cdr3_nt: TGCAGTGCTAGTATTAGAGGTCGACGTAGCCGGACTGAAGCTTTCTTT

d_call: TRBD1
clone_size: NA
j_call: TRBJ2-7
v_call: TRBV27
cdr3_aa: CASSAATGGYEQYF
cdr3_nt: TGTGCCAGCTCAGCTGCTACAGGGGGCTACGAGCAGTACTTC

d_call: TRBD2
clone_size: NA
j_call: TRBJ2-3
v_call: TRBV18
cdr3_aa: CASSPELAGGSTDTQYF
cdr3_nt: TGTGCCAGCTCACCCGAACTAGCGGGAGGGTCGACAGATACGCAGTATTTT

d_call: TRBD1
clone_size: NA
j_call: TRBJ1-3
v_call: TRBV7-2
cdr3_aa: CASSLAGPGGADTIYF
cdr3_nt: TGTGCCAGCAGCTTAGCAGGCCCAGGGGGCGCGGACACCATATATTTT

d_call: TRBD1
clone_size: NA
j_call: TRBJ2-3
v_call: TRBV7-9
cdr3_aa: CASSGRDRGTDTQYF
cdr3_nt: TGTGCCAGCAGCGGCCGGGACAGGGGCACAGATACGCAGTATTTT

d_call: TRBD1
clone_size: NA
j_call: TRBJ2-7
v_call: TRBV10-1
cdr3_aa: CASQGDSYEQYF
cdr3_nt: TGCGCCAGCCAGGGGGACTCCTACGAGCAGTACTTC

d_call: TRBD1
clone_size: NA
j_call: TRBJ2-7
v_call: TRBV7-8
cdr3_aa: CASSIRDRRLHEQYF
cdr3_nt: TGTGCCAGCAGCATCCGGGACAGGCGTTTACACGAGCAGTACTTC

d_call: TRBD1
clone_size: NA
j_call: TRBJ1-5
v_call: TRBV15
cdr3_aa: CATSREGTAYSNQPQHF
cdr3_nt: TGTGCCACCAGCAGGGAAGGGACAGCTTATAGCAATCAGCCCCAGCATTTT

d_call: NA
clone_size: few
j_call: TRBJ1-1
v_call: TRBV4-3
cdr3_aa: CASSQDKTTNTEAFF
cdr3_nt: TGCGCCAGCAGCCAAGATAAGACAACGAACACTGAAGCTTTCTTT

d_call: NA
clone_size: NA
j_call: TRBJ2-7
v_call: TRBV27
cdr3_aa: CASSYRVGSSYEQYF
cdr3_nt: TGTGCCAGCAGCTACAGGGTGGGGAGCTCCTACGAGCAGTACTTC

d_call: TRBD1
clone_size: NA
j_call: TRBJ1-3
v_call: TRBV7-2
cdr3_aa: CASSLGPPGQGSGNTIYF
cdr3_nt: TGTGCCAGCAGCTTAGGACCTCCGGGACAGGGGTCTGGAAACACCATATATTTT

d_call: NA
clone_size: once
j_call: TRBJ2-7
v_call: TRBV3-1/TRBV3-2
cdr3_aa: CASSQTRRSYEQYF
cdr3_nt: TGTGCCAGCAGCCAAACCAGGCGCTCCTACGAGCAGTACTTC

d_call: NA
clone_size: NA
j_call: TRBJ1-3
v_call: TRBV9
cdr3_aa: CASSPGAGVDTIYF
cdr3_nt: TGTGCCAGCAGCCCAGGGGCAGGGGTAGACACCATATATTTT

d_call: TRBD2
clone_size: NA
j_call: TRBJ2-1
v_call: TRBV9
cdr3_aa: CASSPRAGGSSEQFF
cdr3_nt: TGTGCCAGCAGCCCTAGGGCGGGAGGCTCTAGTGAGCAGTTCTTC

d_call: NA
clone_size: NA
j_call: TRBJ2-7
v_call: TRBV30
cdr3_aa: CAWRRGYEQYF
cdr3_nt: TGTGCCTGGCGTAGAGGCTACGAGCAGTACTTC

d_call: TRBD1
clone_size: once
j_call: TRBJ1-1
v_call: TRBV18
cdr3_aa: CASSPATGGTEAFF
cdr3_nt: TGTGCCAGCTCACCCGCGACAGGGGGCACTGAAGCTTTCTTT

d_call: TRBD2
clone_size: NA
j_call: TRBJ2-1
v_call: TRBV6-4
cdr3_aa: CASSLAGGPGEQFF
cdr3_nt: TGTGCCAGCAGTTTAGCGGGGGGGCCCGGTGAGCAGTTCTTC

d_call: TRBD1
clone_size: NA
j_call: TRBJ2-7
v_call: TRBV5-1
cdr3_aa: CASSNRDRSYEQYF
cdr3_nt: TGCGCCAGCAGCAACCGGGACAGATCGTACGAGCAGTACTTC

d_call: TRBD1
clone_size: NA
j_call: TRBJ2-2
v_call: TRBV7-9
cdr3_aa: CASSHRDRDTGELFF
cdr3_nt: TGTGCCAGCAGCCACCGGGACAGAGACACCGGGGAGCTGTTTTTT

d_call: TRBD1
clone_size: NA
j_call: TRBJ1-6
v_call: TRBV6-2/TRBV6-3
cdr3_aa: CASSYPSEGASYNSPLHF
cdr3_nt: TGTGCCAGCAGTTACCCTTCGGAGGGGGCGTCCTATAATTCACCCCTCCACTTT

d_call: TRBD2
clone_size: NA
j_call: TRBJ2-2
v_call: TRBV2
cdr3_aa: CASSGGALAVMNTGELFF
cdr3_nt: TGTGCCAGCAGTGGTGGGGCACTAGCGGTCATGAACACCGGGGAGCTGTTTTTT

d_call: TRBD1
clone_size: few
j_call: TRBJ1-4
v_call: TRBV28
cdr3_aa: CASSLTGANEKLFF
cdr3_nt: TGTGCCAGCAGTCTGACAGGGGCTAATGAAAAACTGTTTTTT

d_call: TRBD1
clone_size: NA
j_call: TRBJ1-4
v_call: TRBV19
cdr3_aa: CASSAGQINEKLFF
cdr3_nt: TGTGCCAGTAGTGCGGGACAGATTAATGAAAAACTGTTTTTT

d_call: NA
clone_size: NA
j_call: TRBJ2-7
v_call: TRBV9
cdr3_aa: CASSVGGGTIEQYF
cdr3_nt: TGTGCCAGCAGCGTAGGTGGGGGGACCATCGAGCAGTACTTC

d_call: NA
clone_size: NA
j_call: TRBJ2-2
v_call: TRBV7-2
cdr3_aa: CASITGNTGELFF
cdr3_nt: TGTGCCAGCATCACAGGGAACACCGGGGAGCTGTTTTTT

d_call: NA
clone_size: NA
j_call: TRBJ1-1
v_call: TRBV5-6
cdr3_aa: CASSATGPNTEAFF
cdr3_nt: TGTGCCAGCAGCGCTACAGGGCCGAACACTGAAGCTTTCTTT

d_call: NA
clone_size: once
j_call: TRBJ2-5
v_call: TRBV5-4
cdr3_aa: CASARGQQETQYF
cdr3_nt: TGTGCCAGCGCCCGCGGGCAGCAAGAGACCCAGTACTTC

d_call: TRBD1
clone_size: once
j_call: TRBJ2-7
v_call: TRBV6-1
cdr3_aa: CASSDGQGPYEQYF
cdr3_nt: TGTGCCAGCAGTGATGGACAGGGACCTTACGAGCAGTACTTC

d_call: NA
clone_size: NA
j_call: TRBJ1-4
v_call: TRBV5-1
cdr3_aa: CASSLKQGVEKLFF
cdr3_nt: TGCGCCAGCAGCTTGAAACAGGGAGTAGAAAAACTGTTTTTT

d_call: TRBD1
clone_size: NA
j_call: TRBJ1-1
v_call: TRBV6-5
cdr3_aa: CASSGQAEAFF
cdr3_nt: TGTGCCAGCAGCGGACAGGCCGAAGCTTTCTTT

d_call: NA
clone_size: NA
j_call: TRBJ1-4
v_call: TRBV19
cdr3_aa: CASSIAGSHEKLFF
cdr3_nt: TGTGCCAGTAGTATAGCCGGGTCCCATGAAAAACTGTTTTTT

d_call: NA
clone_size: NA
j_call: TRBJ1-6
v_call: TRBV19
cdr3_aa: CASSREAWNSPLHF
cdr3_nt: TGTGCCAGTAGCCGGGAGGCGTGGAATTCACCCCTCCACTTT

d_call: NA
clone_size: NA
j_call: TRBJ1-3
v_call: TRBV23-1
cdr3_aa: CASSHSGRRTGNTIYF
cdr3_nt: TGCGCCAGCAGTCATTCCGGCAGGCGTACTGGAAACACCATATATTTT

d_call: TRBD1
clone_size: NA
j_call: TRBJ1-2
v_call: TRBV11-2
cdr3_aa: CASSYDRGTYGYTF
cdr3_nt: TGTGCCAGCAGCTACGACAGGGGGACCTATGGCTACACCTTC

d_call: NA
clone_size: NA
j_call: TRBJ2-2
v_call: TRBV19
cdr3_aa: CASSMLVAAGELFF
cdr3_nt: TGTGCCAGTAGTATGCTCGTCGCGGCCGGGGAGCTGTTTTTT

d_call: TRBD1
clone_size: NA
j_call: TRBJ2-5
v_call: TRBV25-1
cdr3_aa: CASSEIGQGGRETQYF
cdr3_nt: TGTGCCAGCAGTGAAATTGGACAGGGCGGTCGTGAGACCCAGTACTTC

d_call: TRBD2
clone_size: NA
j_call: TRBJ2-1
v_call: TRBV10-3
cdr3_aa: CAISPSGGQNTNNEQFF
cdr3_nt: TGTGCCATCAGTCCTAGCGGGGGCCAAAATACAAACAATGAGCAGTTCTTC

d_call: TRBD1
clone_size: NA
j_call: TRBJ1-4
v_call: TRBV29-1
cdr3_aa: CSVGGGTGNEKLFF
cdr3_nt: TGCAGCGTCGGTGGGGGGACAGGGAATGAAAAACTGTTTTTT

d_call: NA
clone_size: NA
j_call: TRBJ1-4
v_call: TRBV4-1
cdr3_aa: CASSFYRADGEKLFF
cdr3_nt: TGCGCCAGCAGCTTCTACAGGGCTGACGGTGAAAAACTGTTTTTT

d_call: TRBD1
clone_size: NA
j_call: TRBJ1-1
v_call: TRBV3-1/TRBV3-2
cdr3_aa: CASSPTGQANTEAFF
cdr3_nt: TGTGCCAGCAGCCCTACGGGACAGGCGAACACTGAAGCTTTCTTT

d_call: TRBD2
clone_size: NA
j_call: TRBJ2-1
v_call: TRBV4-1
cdr3_aa: CASSDGGLAGGYNEQFF
cdr3_nt: TGCGCCAGCAGCGACGGCGGACTAGCGGGAGGTTACAATGAGCAGTTCTTC

d_call: NA
clone_size: NA
j_call: TRBJ1-3
v_call: TRBV18
cdr3_aa: CASSPDDRQNTIYF
cdr3_nt: TGTGCCAGCTCACCAGATGACAGGCAAAACACCATATATTTT

d_call: TRBD1
clone_size: NA
j_call: TRBJ2-7
v_call: TRBV7-8
cdr3_aa: CASSLGVNRGLRYEQYF
cdr3_nt: TGTGCCAGCAGCTTAGGGGTGAACAGGGGGCTTCGCTACGAGCAGTACTTC

d_call: TRBD1
clone_size: NA
j_call: TRBJ2-7
v_call: TRBV30
cdr3_aa: CAWDGQGSEQYF
cdr3_nt: TGTGCCTGGGACGGACAGGGGAGCGAGCAGTACTTC

d_call: TRBD1
clone_size: NA
j_call: TRBJ2-7
v_call: TRBV9
cdr3_aa: CASSVESGQGLYEQYF
cdr3_nt: TGTGCCAGCAGCGTAGAATCGGGACAGGGTCTTTACGAGCAGTACTTC

d_call: TRBD1
clone_size: NA
j_call: TRBJ2-2
v_call: TRBV5-6
cdr3_aa: CASSLRQGMSTGELFF
cdr3_nt: TGTGCCAGCAGCTTGAGACAGGGAATGAGTACCGGGGAGCTGTTTTTT

d_call: NA
clone_size: NA
j_call: TRBJ1-2
v_call: TRBV5-1
cdr3_aa: CASSGATANYGYTF
cdr3_nt: TGCGCCAGCAGCGGAGCGACGGCTAACTATGGCTACACCTTC

d_call: TRBD1
clone_size: NA
j_call: TRBJ1-2
v_call: TRBV27
cdr3_aa: CASSLYGTGGYTF
cdr3_nt: TGTGCCAGCAGTTTATATGGGACAGGCGGCTACACCTTC

d_call: NA
clone_size: NA
j_call: TRBJ2-7
v_call: TRBV28
cdr3_aa: CASSRGSGKSSYEQYF
cdr3_nt: TGTGCCAGCAGCCGGGGTTCGGGAAAGAGCTCCTACGAGCAGTACTTC

d_call: TRBD1
clone_size: few
j_call: TRBJ2-1
v_call: TRBV25-1
cdr3_aa: CASSADRAYNEQFF
cdr3_nt: TGTGCCAGCAGTGCGGACAGGGCCTACAATGAGCAGTTCTTC

d_call: NA
clone_size: few
j_call: TRBJ1-2
v_call: TRBV28
cdr3_aa: CASSRPGTYGYTF
cdr3_nt: TGTGCCAGCAGTCGGCCGGGTACCTATGGCTACACCTTC

d_call: TRBD1
clone_size: few
j_call: TRBJ1-2
v_call: TRBV11-2
cdr3_aa: CASSSRQGAIYGYTF
cdr3_nt: TGTGCCAGCAGCTCTCGACAGGGGGCCATCTATGGCTACACCTTC

d_call: NA
clone_size: NA
j_call: TRBJ2-5
v_call: TRBV30
cdr3_aa: CAWSKQRLTQETQYF
cdr3_nt: TGTGCCTGGAGCAAGCAGAGACTCACCCAAGAGACCCAGTACTTC

d_call: TRBD1
clone_size: NA
j_call: TRBJ2-7
v_call: TRBV5-1
cdr3_aa: CASSPGTGEQYF
cdr3_nt: TGCGCCAGCAGCCCAGGGACAGGCGAGCAGTACTTC